This T cell receptor (beta chain) comes out of a study of cytotoxic CD8 clonotypes in ibrutinib-treated CLL. After removal of 1 base from V and 8 bases from J, the junction contained 5 bases not matched to a gene. Germline-derived CDR1 and CDR2 are SGHRS and YFSETQ. The CDR3 runs 13 residues. Depth targeted 1 in 200,000 to 1 in 1 million T cells, averaging 10x coverage per clonotype. Measured with immunoSEQ multiplex PCR; TCRdb has only the in-frame clones, and not every one. The top ten clones hold roughly 4.6% of a sample with under 200,000 clones, 84% of them seen once. The chain uses TRBV5-1 and TRBJ1-1, with 7 bases matching TRBD1. This specimen consisted of PBMCs, obtained after 24 months of ibrutinib treatment. The receptor was derived from a human donor with chronic lymphocytic leukemia. The CDR3 reads CASSLTGVKEAFF. The CDR3 DNA is TGCGCCAGCAGCTTGACAGGGGTTAAGGAAGCTTTCTTT.